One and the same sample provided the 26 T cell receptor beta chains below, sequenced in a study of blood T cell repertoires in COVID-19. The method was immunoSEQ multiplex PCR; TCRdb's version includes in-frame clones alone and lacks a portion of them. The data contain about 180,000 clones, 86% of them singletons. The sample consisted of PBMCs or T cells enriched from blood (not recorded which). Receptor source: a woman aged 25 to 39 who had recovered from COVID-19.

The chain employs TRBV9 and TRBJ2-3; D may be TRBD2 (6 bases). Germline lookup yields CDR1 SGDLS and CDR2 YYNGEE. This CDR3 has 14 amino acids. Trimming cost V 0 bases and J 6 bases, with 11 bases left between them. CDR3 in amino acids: CASSVGAGRDTQYF. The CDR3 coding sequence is TGTGCCAGCAGCGTAGGGGCGGGAAGGGATACGCAGTATTTT.

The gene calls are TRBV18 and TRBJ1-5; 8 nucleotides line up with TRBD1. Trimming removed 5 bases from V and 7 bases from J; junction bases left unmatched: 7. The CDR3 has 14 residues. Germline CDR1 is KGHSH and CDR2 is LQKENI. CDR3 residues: CASSVQGAGQPQHF. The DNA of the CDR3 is TGTGCCAGCTCAGTTCAGGGGGCCGGGCAGCCCCAGCATTTT.

The chain's CDR3 is CASSLGTGVNQPQHF. The CDR3 coding sequence is TGTGCCAGCAGTCTCGGGACAGGAGTCAATCAGCCCCAGCATTTT. This chain joins TRBV27 and TRBJ1-5, with TRBD1 identical over 8 bases. V trimming: 5 bases; J trimming: 3 bases; junction bases outside the gene matches: 6. Looked up from germline, CDR1 is MNHEY and CDR2 is SMNVEV (reference sequence). The length of the CDR3 is 15 residues.

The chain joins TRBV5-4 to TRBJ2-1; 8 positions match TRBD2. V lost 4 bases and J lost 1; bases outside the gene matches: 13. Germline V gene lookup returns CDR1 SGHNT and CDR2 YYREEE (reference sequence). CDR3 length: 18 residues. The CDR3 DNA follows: TGTGCCAGCAGCATCCAAGCGGGAGATTACTTGTCCTACAATGAGCAGTTCTTC. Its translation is CASSIQAGDYLSYNEQFF.

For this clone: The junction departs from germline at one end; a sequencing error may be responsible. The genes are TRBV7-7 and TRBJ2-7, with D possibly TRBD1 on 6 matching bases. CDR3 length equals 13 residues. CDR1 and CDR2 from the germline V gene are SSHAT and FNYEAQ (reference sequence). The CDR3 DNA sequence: TGTGCTAGCAGCTCAGGGGTATCATACGAGCAGTACTTC. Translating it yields CASSSGVSYEQYF.

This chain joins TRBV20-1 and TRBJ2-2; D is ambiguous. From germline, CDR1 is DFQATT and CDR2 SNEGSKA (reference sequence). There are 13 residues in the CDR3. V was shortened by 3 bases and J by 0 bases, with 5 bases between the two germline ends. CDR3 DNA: TGCAGTGCTAGTCTGTCGAACACCGGGGAGCTGTTTTTT. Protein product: CSASLSNTGELFF.

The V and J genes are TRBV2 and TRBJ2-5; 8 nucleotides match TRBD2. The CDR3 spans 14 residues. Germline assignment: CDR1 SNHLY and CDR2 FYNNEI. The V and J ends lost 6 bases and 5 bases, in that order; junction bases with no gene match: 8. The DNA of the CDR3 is TGTGCCAGCAGCTTGCTGTCTAGCGGGGAGACCCAGTACTTC. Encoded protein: CASSLLSSGETQYF.

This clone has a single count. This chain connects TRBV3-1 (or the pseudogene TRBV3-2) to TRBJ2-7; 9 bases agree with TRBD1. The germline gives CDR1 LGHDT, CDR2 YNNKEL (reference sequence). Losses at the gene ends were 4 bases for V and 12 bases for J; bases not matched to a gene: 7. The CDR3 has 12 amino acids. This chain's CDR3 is CASSPGQGLLYF. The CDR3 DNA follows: TGTGCCAGCAGCCCGGGACAGGGTCTCCTGTACTTC.

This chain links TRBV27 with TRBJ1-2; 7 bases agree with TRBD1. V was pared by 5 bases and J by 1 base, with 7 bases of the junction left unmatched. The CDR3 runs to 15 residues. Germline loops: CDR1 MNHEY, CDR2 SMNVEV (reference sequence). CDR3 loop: CASSILGGGNYGYTF. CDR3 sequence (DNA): TGTGCCAGCAGTATCCTAGGGGGCGGTAACTATGGCTACACCTTC.

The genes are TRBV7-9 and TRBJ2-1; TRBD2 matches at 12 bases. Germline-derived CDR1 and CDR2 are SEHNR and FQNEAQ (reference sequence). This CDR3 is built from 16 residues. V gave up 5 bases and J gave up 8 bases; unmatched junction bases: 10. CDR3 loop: CASSLDTSGRSHEQFF. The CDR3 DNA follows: TGTGCCAGCAGCCTCGATACTAGCGGGAGGTCCCATGAGCAGTTCTTC.

The CDR3 DNA reads TGTGCCAGCAGCCTGGACAGGGTTCCCTACGAGCAGTACTTC. Its translation: CASSLDRVPYEQYF. The J gene is TRBJ2-7, the V gene TRBV3-1 (or the pseudogene TRBV3-2), with 8 bases matching TRBD1. The CDR3 runs to 14 residues. The germline gives CDR1 LGHDT, CDR2 YNNKEL (reference sequence). With V trimmed by 4 bases and J by 2 bases, 4 bases remained unmatched.

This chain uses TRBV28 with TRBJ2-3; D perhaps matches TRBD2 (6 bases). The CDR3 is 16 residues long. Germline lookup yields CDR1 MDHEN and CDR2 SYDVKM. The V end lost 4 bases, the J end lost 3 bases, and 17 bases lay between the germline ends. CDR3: CASSSPSGPLTDTQYF. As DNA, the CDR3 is TGTGCCAGCAGTTCGCCCAGCGGGCCTTTAACAGATACGCAGTATTTT. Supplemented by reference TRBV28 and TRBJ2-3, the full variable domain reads DVKVTQSSRYLVKRTGEKVFLECVQDMDHENMFWYRQDPGLGLRLIYFSYDVKMKEKGDIPEGYSVSREKKERFSLILESASTNQTSMYLCASSSPSGPLTDTQYFGPGTRLTVL.

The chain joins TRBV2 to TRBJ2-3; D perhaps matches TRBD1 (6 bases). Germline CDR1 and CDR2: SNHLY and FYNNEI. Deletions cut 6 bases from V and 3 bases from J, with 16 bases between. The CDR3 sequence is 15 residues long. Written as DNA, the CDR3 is TGTGCCAGCAGGCTGACAGGTCAGCGGACAGATACGCAGTATTTT. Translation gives CASRLTGQRTDTQYF.

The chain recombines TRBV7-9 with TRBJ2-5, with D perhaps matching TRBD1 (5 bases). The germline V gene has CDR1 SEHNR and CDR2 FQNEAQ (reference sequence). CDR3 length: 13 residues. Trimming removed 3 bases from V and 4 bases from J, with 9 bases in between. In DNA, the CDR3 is TGTGCCAGCAGCTTGTTTCAGGGAGAGACCCAGTACTTC. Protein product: CASSLFQGETQYF.

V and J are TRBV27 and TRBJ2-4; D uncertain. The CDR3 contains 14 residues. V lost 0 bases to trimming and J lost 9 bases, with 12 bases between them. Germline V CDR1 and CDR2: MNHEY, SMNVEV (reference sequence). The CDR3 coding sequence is TGTGCCAGCAGTTTATCGACGCGCGGCCCCATTCAGTACTTC. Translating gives CASSLSTRGPIQYF.

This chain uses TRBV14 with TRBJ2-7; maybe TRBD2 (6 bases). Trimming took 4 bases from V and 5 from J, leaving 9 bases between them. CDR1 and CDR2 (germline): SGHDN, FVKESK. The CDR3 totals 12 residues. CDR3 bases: TGTGCCAGCAGCCTGCCGGGGGACGAGCAGTACTTC. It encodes CASSLPGDEQYF.

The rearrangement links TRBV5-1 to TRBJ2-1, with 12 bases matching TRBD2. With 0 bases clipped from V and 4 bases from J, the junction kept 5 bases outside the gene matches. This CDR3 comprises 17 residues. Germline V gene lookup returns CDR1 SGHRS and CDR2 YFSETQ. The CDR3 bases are TGCGCCAGCAGCTTGGAACAGACTAGCGGGGGATACAATGAGCAGTTCTTC. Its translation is CASSLEQTSGGYNEQFF. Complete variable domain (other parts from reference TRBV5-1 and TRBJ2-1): KAGVTQTPRYLIKTRGQQVTLSCSPISGHRSVSWYQQTPGQGLQFLFEYFSETQRNKGNFPGRFSGRQFSNSRSEMNVSTLELGDSALYLCASSLEQTSGGYNEQFFGPGTRLTVL.

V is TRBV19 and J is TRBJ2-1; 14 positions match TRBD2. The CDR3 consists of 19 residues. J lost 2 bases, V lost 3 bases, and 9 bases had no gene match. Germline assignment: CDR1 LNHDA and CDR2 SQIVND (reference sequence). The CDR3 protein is CASSIDWTSGRPPYNEQFF. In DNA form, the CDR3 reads TGTGCCAGTAGTATTGACTGGACTAGCGGGAGGCCCCCCTACAATGAGCAGTTCTTC. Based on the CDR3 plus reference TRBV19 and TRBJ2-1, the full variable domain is DGGITQSPKYLFRKEGQNVTLSCEQNLNHDAMYWYRQDPGQGLRLIYYSQIVNDFQKGDIAEGYSVSREKKESFPLTVTSAQKNPTAFYLCASSIDWTSGRPPYNEQFFGPGTRLTVL.

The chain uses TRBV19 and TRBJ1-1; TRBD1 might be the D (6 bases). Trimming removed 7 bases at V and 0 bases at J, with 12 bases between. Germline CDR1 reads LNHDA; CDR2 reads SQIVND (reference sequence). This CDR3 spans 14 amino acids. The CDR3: CASTYRVLNTEAFF. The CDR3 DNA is TGTGCCAGTACCTACAGGGTACTGAACACTGAAGCTTTCTTT.

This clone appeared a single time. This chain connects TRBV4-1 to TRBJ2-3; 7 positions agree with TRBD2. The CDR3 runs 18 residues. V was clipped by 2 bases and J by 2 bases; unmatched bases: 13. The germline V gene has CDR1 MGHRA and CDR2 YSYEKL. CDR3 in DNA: TGCGCCAGCAGCCAAATCCCGGGGGGTGCGGACCCCACAGATACGCAGTATTTT. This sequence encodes CASSQIPGGADPTDTQYF.

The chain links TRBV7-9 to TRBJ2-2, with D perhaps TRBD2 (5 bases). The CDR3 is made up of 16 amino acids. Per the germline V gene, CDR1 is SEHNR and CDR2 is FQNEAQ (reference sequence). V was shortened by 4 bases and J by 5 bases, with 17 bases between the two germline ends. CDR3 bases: TGTGCCAGCAGCTGGAGCTCGGGGAGTACTACCGGGGAGCTGTTTTTT. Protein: CASSWSSGSTTGELFF.

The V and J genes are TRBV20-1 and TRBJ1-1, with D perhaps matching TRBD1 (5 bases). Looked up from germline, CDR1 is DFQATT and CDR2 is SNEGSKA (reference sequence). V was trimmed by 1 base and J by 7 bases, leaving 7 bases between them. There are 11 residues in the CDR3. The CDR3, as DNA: TGCAGTGCTAGAGGGAGGGGTGAAGCTTTCTTT. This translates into CSARGRGEAFF.

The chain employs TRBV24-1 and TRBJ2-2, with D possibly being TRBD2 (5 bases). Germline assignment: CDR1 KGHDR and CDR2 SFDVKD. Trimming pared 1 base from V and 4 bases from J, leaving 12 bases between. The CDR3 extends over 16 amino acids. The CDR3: CATSDLRDSSTGELFF. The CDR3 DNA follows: TGTGCCACCAGTGATTTACGGGATTCGAGCACCGGGGAGCTGTTTTTT.

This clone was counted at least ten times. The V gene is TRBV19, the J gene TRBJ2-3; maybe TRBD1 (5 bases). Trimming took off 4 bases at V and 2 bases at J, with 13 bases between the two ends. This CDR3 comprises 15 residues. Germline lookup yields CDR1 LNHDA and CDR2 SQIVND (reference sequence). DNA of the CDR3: TGTGCCAGTAGTACCAGACAGCGACACACAGATACGCAGTATTTT. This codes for CASSTRQRHTDTQYF. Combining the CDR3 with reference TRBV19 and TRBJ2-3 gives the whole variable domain DGGITQSPKYLFRKEGQNVTLSCEQNLNHDAMYWYRQDPGQGLRLIYYSQIVNDFQKGDIAEGYSVSREKKESFPLTVTSAQKNPTAFYLCASSTRQRHTDTQYFGPGTRLTVL.

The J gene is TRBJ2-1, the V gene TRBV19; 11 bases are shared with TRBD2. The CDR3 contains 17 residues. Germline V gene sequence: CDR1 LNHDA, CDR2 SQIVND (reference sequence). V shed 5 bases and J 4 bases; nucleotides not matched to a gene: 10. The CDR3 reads CASSPSHSGRVYNEQFF. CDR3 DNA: TGTGCCAGTAGTCCGTCCCATAGCGGGAGGGTTTACAATGAGCAGTTCTTC. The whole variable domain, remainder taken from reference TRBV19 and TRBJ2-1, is DGGITQSPKYLFRKEGQNVTLSCEQNLNHDAMYWYRQDPGQGLRLIYYSQIVNDFQKGDIAEGYSVSREKKESFPLTVTSAQKNPTAFYLCASSPSHSGRVYNEQFFGPGTRLTVL.

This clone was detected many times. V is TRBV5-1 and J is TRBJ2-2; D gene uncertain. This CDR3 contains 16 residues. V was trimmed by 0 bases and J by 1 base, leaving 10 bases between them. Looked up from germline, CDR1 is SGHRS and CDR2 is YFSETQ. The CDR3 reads CASSLDPGRNTGELFF. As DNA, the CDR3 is TGCGCCAGCAGCTTGGATCCGGGTAGGAACACCGGGGAGCTGTTTTTT.